This TCR beta chain was sequenced for a study of cytomegalovirus exposure and HLA in healthy donors. Study information: Per a later analysis, the approximately 620 first-cohort and over 90 validation repertoires shared one platform.

Donors were drawn from the approximately 110-subject validation cohort, separate from the approximately 700-subject first cohort. Per the germline V gene, CDR1 is LNHDA and CDR2 is SQIVND (reference sequence). This CDR3 contains 13 residues. The V end lost 6 bases, the J end lost 2 bases, and 10 bases lay between the germline ends. Points on this clone: Its antigen is currently unknown.

Study findings and constraints: The listing of about 150 TCR beta chains classed them as cytomegalovirus-associated. The tendency of first-cohort TCR clusters to co-occur in the 110 or so validation repertoires emerged from a later analysis.

Here immunoSEQ multiplex PCR was the method, and the copy in TCRdb shows in-frame clones only, minus some. The sample has hundreds of thousands of clones, around nine tenths seen once. The sequencing input was PBMCs. This clonotype originated in a man between 18 and 29 years old in good health and CMV-seronegative. J is TRBJ1-2 and V is TRBV19; D uncertain. The CDR3 DNA reads as TGTGCCAGTAGAAACCAGATCAACTATGGCTACACCTTC. Protein sequence: CASRNQINYGYTF.